What follows are 23 T cell receptor beta chains derived from one specimen sequenced in a study of blood T cell repertoires in COVID-19. This table comes from immunoSEQ multiplex PCR, and its TCRdb copy is limited to in-frame clones, with some not included. The sample holds roughly 430,000 clones, approximately 90% seen once. The sequenced sample was PBMCs or T cells enriched from blood (not recorded which). These receptors came from a woman aged 18-30 years who had been exposed to COVID-19.

This chain joins TRBV6-2 or TRBV6-3 and TRBJ2-2, with TRBD2 matching 13 bases. J gave up 1 base and V 2 bases, and 7 bases lay outside the gene matches. In germline, CDR1 is MNHEY, CDR2 SVGEGT. CDR3 length: 19 amino acids. CDR3 region: CASSYRLAGGPRNTGELFF. The CDR3 DNA sequence: TGTGCCAGCAGTTACCGACTAGCGGGGGGCCCGAGGAACACCGGGGAGCTGTTTTTT.

The chain is built from TRBV21-1 and TRBJ2-1; the table's TRBD2 call for D was not verified on the DNA. TRBV21-1 is flagged as a pseudogene. CDR3 length: 20 residues. CDR3 nucleotide sequence: TGTGCCAGCAGCAACCTAAACATGGGGACTAGCGGGAGGGCAGGCAATGAGCAGTTCTTC. Translation: CASSNLNMGTSGRAGNEQFF.

The rearrangement joins TRBV5-1 to TRBJ1-3, with 9 bases lining up with TRBD1. V lost 0 bases to trimming and J lost 2 bases; unmatched junction nucleotides: 3. Germline V gene data show CDR1 as SGHRS and CDR2 as YFSETQ. The CDR3 is made up of 16 amino acids. The DNA of the CDR3 is TGCGCCAGCAGCTTGGAACAGGGGGCCGCTGGAAACACCATATATTTT. Its translation is CASSLEQGAAGNTIYF.

The chain links TRBV6-4 to TRBJ2-7; TRBD1 aligns across 9 bases. There are 18 residues in the CDR3. Trimming took 9 bases from V and 0 from J; bases not matched to a gene: 18. Germline CDR1 is MRHNA and CDR2 is SNTAGT. The CDR3 region is CASPIPLTGTGRSYEQYF. The CDR3, as DNA: TGTGCCAGTCCAATCCCCCTTACCGGGACAGGGCGCTCCTACGAGCAGTACTTC.

The V call is TRBV3-1 (or the pseudogene TRBV3-2), the J call TRBJ2-5; 12 bases align to TRBD2. CDR3 size: 18 residues. The germline V gene has CDR1 LGHDT and CDR2 YNNKEL (reference sequence). Germline trimming cut 2 bases from V and 9 bases from J; bases unmatched to any gene: 16. The CDR3 reads CASSQRAGPGLAGSPQYF. For the CDR3, the DNA is TGTGCCAGCAGCCAACGAGCAGGGCCCGGACTAGCGGGGAGTCCCCAGTACTTC.

This rearrangement joins TRBV7-2 to TRBJ1-4; D might be TRBD1 (5 bases). Germline-derived CDR1 and CDR2 are SGHTA and FQGNSA. The germline V and J ends were trimmed by 1 base and 7 bases, with 13 bases remaining between them. This CDR3 contains 15 residues. In DNA, the CDR3 is TGTGCCAGCAGCTTAGTTGGGGGAGGGGCTGAAAAACTGTTTTTT. Translation gives CASSLVGGGAEKLFF.

V gene TRBV2 combines with J gene TRBJ2-7; 13 bases fit TRBD2. The CDR3 runs 15 residues. V trimming: 2 bases; J trimming: 2 bases; junction bases outside the gene matches: 0. Germline lookup yields CDR1 SNHLY and CDR2 FYNNEI. The DNA for the CDR3 is TGTGCCAGCAGTGAAACTAGCGGGAGGGCCTACGAGCAGTACTTC. Residues: CASSETSGRAYEQYF. The entire variable domain, with the rest obtained from reference TRBV2 and TRBJ2-7, is as follows: EPEVTQTPSHQVTQMGQEVILRCVPISNHLYFYWYRQILGQKVEFLVSFYNNEISEKSEIFDDQFSVERPDGSNFTLKIRSTKLEDSAMYFCASSETSGRAYEQYFGPGTRLTVT.

Turning to this clone: The same CDR3 also results from other DNA sequences found in this sample. The chain has TRBV5-1 and TRBJ1-4, with no clear D. The germline V and J ends were trimmed by 0 bases and 4 bases, with 7 bases remaining between them. Germline-derived CDR1 and CDR2 are SGHRS and YFSETQ. The CDR3 sequence is 14 residues long. The CDR3 DNA sequence: TGCGCCAGCAGCTTGGACAGCTTTAATGAAAAACTGTTTTTT. Amino acid sequence: CASSLDSFNEKLFF.

This chain links TRBV7-8 with TRBJ2-2; 8 bases match TRBD1. V gave up 10 bases and J gave up 4 bases; unmatched junction bases: 8. This CDR3 spans 14 amino acids. CDR1 is SGHVS and CDR2 is FQNEAQ in the germline V gene. The CDR3, as DNA: TGTGCCATTAAGACAGGGGATCGCACCGGGGAGCTGTTTTTT. Its protein product is CAIKTGDRTGELFF.

The chain recombines TRBV3-1 (or the pseudogene TRBV3-2) with TRBJ2-1; D perhaps matches TRBD2 (5 bases). The germline gives CDR1 LGHDT, CDR2 YNNKEL (reference sequence). The CDR3 contains 16 residues. The V gene lost 0 bases and the J gene lost 5 bases, with 14 bases spanning the gap. CDR3 amino acids: CASSQDDRAGHNEQFF. The CDR3 nucleotides read TGTGCCAGCAGCCAAGATGATCGGGCGGGTCACAATGAGCAGTTCTTC.

The chain carries TRBV18 and TRBJ1-5; 7 nucleotides align to TRBD1. Germline assignment: CDR1 KGHSH and CDR2 LQKENI. Losses at the gene ends were 5 bases for V and 2 bases for J; bases not matched to a gene: 9. The CDR3 is made up of 16 amino acids. The CDR3 DNA follows: TGTGCCAGCTCAAACTTGCAGGGGGTGGGCAATCAGCCCCAGCATTTT. Residues: CASSNLQGVGNQPQHF. Drawing the rest from reference TRBV18 and TRBJ1-5, the complete variable domain is NAGVMQNPRHLVRRRGQEARLRCSPMKGHSHVYWYRQLPEEGLKFMVYLQKENIIDESGMPKERFSAEFPKEGPSILRIQQVVRGDSAAYFCASSNLQGVGNQPQHFGDGTRLSIL.

This clone was counted only a few times. V is TRBV7-2 and J is TRBJ2-1; 9 positions agree with TRBD2. The CDR3 is 15 amino acids. Trimming removed 6 bases from V and 1 base from J; junction bases left unmatched: 4. Germline V gives CDR1 SGHTA, CDR2 FQGNSA. CDR3 loop: CASRSSGESYNEQFF. DNA of the CDR3: TGTGCCAGCAGGTCTAGCGGGGAATCCTACAATGAGCAGTTCTTC.

In DNA, the CDR3 is TGTGCCAGCAGTTGGGACTCCAGAGAGACCCAGTACTTC. This encodes CASSWDSRETQYF. V gene TRBV28 combines with J gene TRBJ2-5; maybe TRBD2 (6 bases). This CDR3 is built from 13 residues. V was cut by 4 bases and J by 4 bases, with 10 bases left in between. The V gene's germline CDR1 is MDHEN and CDR2 SYDVKM.

This clone was seen just once. The chain couples TRBV18 to TRBJ2-1, with 8 bases that match TRBD2. Germline CDR1 reads KGHSH; CDR2 reads LQKENI. This CDR3 comprises 14 residues. V lost 1 base and J lost 10; bases outside the gene matches: 6. The CDR3 spells CASSPRGGPGEQFF. DNA for the CDR3: TGTGCCAGCTCACCACGCGGGGGGCCGGGGGAGCAGTTCTTC.

For this clone: The sample holds other DNA sequences that translate to the same CDR3. The CDR3 nucleotides read TGCGCCAGCAGCTTACTGGAGACCCAGTACTTC. This codes for CASSLLETQYF. The J gene is TRBJ2-5, the V gene TRBV5-1, with D uncertain. The CDR3 sequence is 11 residues long. Germline loops: CDR1 SGHRS, CDR2 YFSETQ. Trimming took off 2 bases at V and 5 bases at J, with 4 bases between the two ends.

V and J are TRBV19 and TRBJ2-6; 7 nucleotides agree with TRBD1. This CDR3 is 16 amino acids long. The V gene's germline CDR1 is LNHDA and CDR2 SQIVND (reference sequence). J was trimmed by 0 bases and V by 6 bases; bases with no gene match: 5. In nucleotides, the CDR3 is TGTGCCAGTAGCCAGGGGGATTACTCTGGGGCCAACGTCCTGACTTTC. Amino acids: CASSQGDYSGANVLTF.

V and J are TRBV9 and TRBJ1-5; D is perhaps TRBD1 (5 bases). The CDR3 is 14 residues long. Germline V gives CDR1 SGDLS, CDR2 YYNGEE. Trimming stripped 3 bases from V and 3 bases from J, with 10 bases between. The CDR3 DNA sequence: TGTGCCAGCAGCGACGGACACAACAATCAGCCCCAGCATTTT. This codes for CASSDGHNNQPQHF. The full variable domain, completed using reference TRBV9 and TRBJ1-5, is DSGVTQTPKHLITATGQRVTLRCSPRSGDLSVYWYQQSLDQGLQFLIQYYNGEERAKGNILERFSAQQFPDLHSELNLSSLELGDSALYFCASSDGHNNQPQHFGDGTRLSIL.

This clone was recorded only once. The chain is built from TRBV30 and TRBJ1-1; 9 bases are a match to TRBD1. V lost 2 bases and J lost 1; bases outside the gene matches: 2. Germline V gene lookup returns CDR1 GTSNPN and CDR2 SVGIG (reference sequence). The CDR3 is 14 amino acids. CDR3: CAWSPGQGNTEAFF. The DNA for the CDR3 is TGTGCCTGGAGTCCGGGACAGGGGAACACTGAAGCTTTCTTT.

The chain carries TRBV7-2 and TRBJ1-6, with TRBD1 as a possible D gene (6 bases). Trimming left V 4 bases short and J 5 bases short, with 12 bases between. The CDR3 spans 15 residues. Germline assignment: CDR1 SGHTA and CDR2 FQGNSA. This CDR3 is CASSSQGLDNSPLHF. As DNA, the CDR3 is TGTGCCAGCAGCTCCCAGGGGCTTGATAATTCACCCCTCCACTTT.

The chain recombines TRBV28 with TRBJ2-1, with no clear D. Between the trimmed V and J ends, which lost 3 bases and 6 bases, there was a span of 9 bases. This CDR3 comprises 13 residues. Looked up from germline, CDR1 is MDHEN and CDR2 is SYDVKM. CDR3 nucleotides: TGTGCCAGCAGTTTCCTTATCGGCAATGAGCAGTTCTTC. Protein sequence: CASSFLIGNEQFF. The variable domain in full, completed from reference TRBV28 and TRBJ2-1, reads DVKVTQSSRYLVKRTGEKVFLECVQDMDHENMFWYRQDPGLGLRLIYFSYDVKMKEKGDIPEGYSVSREKKERFSLILESASTNQTSMYLCASSFLIGNEQFFGPGTRLTVL.

A single count supports this clone. V and J are TRBV2 and TRBJ1-6; D is unresolved. CDR1 is SNHLY and CDR2 is FYNNEI in the germline V gene. The CDR3 has 14 residues. The germline V and J ends were trimmed by 2 bases and 8 bases, with 10 bases remaining between them. CDR3 sequence: CASSETGVDSPLHF. DNA of the CDR3: TGTGCCAGCAGTGAAACCGGGGTGGATTCACCCCTCCACTTT.

CDR3 sequence: CASSIFYEQYF. CDR3 DNA sequence: TGTGCCAGCAGCATATTTTACGAGCAGTACTTC. This chain links TRBV11-2 with TRBJ2-7; no clear D. V was pared by 5 bases and J by 4 bases, with 6 bases between. This CDR3 contains 11 residues. CDR1 SGHAT and CDR2 FQNNGV come from the germline V gene.

The rearrangement joins TRBV25-1 to TRBJ1-4, with TRBD1 matching over 11 bases. Germline assignment: CDR1 MGHDK and CDR2 SYGVNS. Losses at the gene ends were 4 bases for V and 8 bases for J; bases not matched to a gene: 3. The CDR3 covers 14 residues. CDR3 nucleotides: TGTGCCAGCAGTGGGACAGGGGGCCGGGAAAAACTGTTTTTT. This gives the protein CASSGTGGREKLFF.